A selection of T cell receptor beta chains follows, all from one sample in a study of CXCR3-negative and CXCR3-positive naive CD8 T cells. TCRdb reprocessed the 5' RACE reads and keeps a single row for each CDR3 protein, giving no DNA. Its table lists 50,000 to 65,000 distinct CDR3 sequences. Material for sequencing was memory CD8+ T cells from blood. The source is a human donor in good health. Some clones in this sample may be carry-over from other donors' samples. The CDR3 runs from the conserved cysteine through the conserved F or W. Each record gives: CDR3 protein, J gene, V gene.

CASSLAAVGNEQFF TRBJ2-1 TRBV7-8
CASSLQEQEAFF TRBJ1-1 TRBV7-9
CSVGLRDPPTDTQYF TRBJ2-3 TRBV29-1
CASSYPLAESTDTQYF TRBJ2-3 TRBV6-2/TRBV6-3
CASSAPPRLGLFF TRBJ2-2 TRBV9
CASSIDLGQNYGYTF TRBJ1-2 TRBV19
CASSPKPGLAGGQETQYF TRBJ2-5 TRBV7-8
CASSPKEGKTNYGYTF TRBJ1-2 TRBV7-9
CASSVGQETYEQYF TRBJ2-7 TRBV9
CASSFRTGVLNEQFF TRBJ2-1 TRBV27
CSAGGLAYEQYF TRBJ2-7 TRBV20-1
CATRPRTRQETQYF TRBJ2-5 TRBV15
CSVALNTEAFF TRBJ1-1 TRBV29-1
CASSLVGSSYNEQFF TRBJ2-1 TRBV7-3
CSVSGTGELFF TRBJ2-2 TRBV29-1
CASSLGGGLTYEQYF TRBJ2-7 TRBV12-3/TRBV12-4
CASTSGLEQFF TRBJ2-1 TRBV5-1
CASSLGVGSLYEQYF TRBJ2-7 TRBV7-2
CASSPLSGGEQFF TRBJ2-1 TRBV12-3/TRBV12-4
CASSIGETQYF TRBJ2-5 TRBV6-2/TRBV6-3
CASSPGQGASYYEQYF TRBJ2-7 TRBV5-1
CASSADRGTYNEQFF TRBJ2-1 TRBV19
CASSAGLNTEAFF TRBJ1-1 TRBV9
CAGQGTSNTEAFF TRBJ1-1 TRBV7-9
CATTDPRDRLNTEAFF TRBJ1-1 TRBV15
CATALRQGSYEQYF TRBJ2-7 TRBV6-2/TRBV6-3
CASTNSGGAFETQYF TRBJ2-5 TRBV2